This record covers a single T cell receptor beta chain. The V segment lost 5 bases and the J segment 8 bases; nucleotides outside the gene matches: 21. CDR3 size: 18 residues. Germline V gene lookup returns CDR1 SGHAT and CDR2 FQDESV (reference sequence). These data come from a study of T-cell reconstitution after alpha-beta-depleted transplantation in children. Unique molecular identifiers were used to barcode this TCRbeta library. TCRdb fed the PCR reads into MiXCR, producing one record per CDR3 protein. This table holds about 540,000 distinct CDR3 sequences, about 16% found once. The sequenced sample was PBMCs from the stem cell graft donor, obtained from the stem cell graft. V gene TRBV11-1 combines with J gene TRBJ2-1, with 7 bases lining up with TRBD2. The clonotype was recovered from a human donor who donated a stem cell graft to a child with acute lymphoblastic leukemia. CDR3 residues: CASSLLLSSGGAWDEQFF. The CDR3 coding sequence is TGTGCCAGCAGCCTGCTCTTGTCTAGCGGAGGGGCTTGGGATGAGCAGTTCTTC.